The present TCR beta chain was sequenced within a study of blood T cells in healthy people across ages. From germline, CDR1 is MGHDK and CDR2 SYGVNS. J lost 7 bases, V lost 3 bases, and 12 bases had no gene match. This CDR3 has 17 residues. Ten or more counts support this clonotype. The authors ran a second PCR of about 7 to 11 cycles using a sample-barcoded 5' primer and a J-beta primer mix. Each CDR3 protein is one row after TCRdb ran MiXCR on the 5' RACE reads. Of hundreds of thousands of distinct CDR3 sequences in the sample, around 48% were seen once. V is TRBV25-1 and J is TRBJ2-7; 13 bases match TRBD2. This sequence was found in a woman aged 55-69 years in good health. The sequenced sample was blood. The CDR3 is CASSDPPGGTSGNEQYF. CDR3 DNA sequence: TGTGCCAGCAGTGACCCGCCAGGGGGGACTAGCGGGAATGAGCAGTACTTC.